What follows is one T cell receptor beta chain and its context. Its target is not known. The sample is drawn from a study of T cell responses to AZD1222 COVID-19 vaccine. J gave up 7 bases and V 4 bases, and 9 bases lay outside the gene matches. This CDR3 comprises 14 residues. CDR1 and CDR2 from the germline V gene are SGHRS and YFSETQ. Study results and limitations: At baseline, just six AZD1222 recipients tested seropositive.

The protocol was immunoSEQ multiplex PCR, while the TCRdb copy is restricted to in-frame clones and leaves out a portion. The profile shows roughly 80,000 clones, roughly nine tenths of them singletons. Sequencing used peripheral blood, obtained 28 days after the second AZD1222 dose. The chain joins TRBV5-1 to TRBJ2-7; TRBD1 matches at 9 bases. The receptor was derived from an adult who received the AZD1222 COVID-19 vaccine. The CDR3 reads CASSPQGQGEEQYF. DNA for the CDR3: TGCGCCAGCAGCCCACAGGGACAGGGAGAGGAGCAGTACTTC.